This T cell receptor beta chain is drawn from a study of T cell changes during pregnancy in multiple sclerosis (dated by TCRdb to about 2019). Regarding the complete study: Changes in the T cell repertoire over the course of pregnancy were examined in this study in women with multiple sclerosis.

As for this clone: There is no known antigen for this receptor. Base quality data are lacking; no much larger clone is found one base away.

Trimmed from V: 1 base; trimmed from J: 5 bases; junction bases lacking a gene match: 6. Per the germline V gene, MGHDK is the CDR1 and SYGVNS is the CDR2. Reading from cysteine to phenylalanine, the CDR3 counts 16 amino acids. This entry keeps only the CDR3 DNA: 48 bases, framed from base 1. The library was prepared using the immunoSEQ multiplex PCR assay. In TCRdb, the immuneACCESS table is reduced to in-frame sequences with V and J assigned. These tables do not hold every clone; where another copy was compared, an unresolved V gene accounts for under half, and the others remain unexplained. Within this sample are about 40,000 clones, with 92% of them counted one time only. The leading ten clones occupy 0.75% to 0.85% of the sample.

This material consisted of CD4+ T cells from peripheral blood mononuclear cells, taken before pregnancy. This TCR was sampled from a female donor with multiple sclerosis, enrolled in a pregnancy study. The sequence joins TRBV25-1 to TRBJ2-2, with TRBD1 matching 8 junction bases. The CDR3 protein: CASSEWTGLRTGELFF. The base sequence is TGTGCCAGCAGTGAATGGACAGGGCTGAGGACCGGGGAGCTGTTTTTT.